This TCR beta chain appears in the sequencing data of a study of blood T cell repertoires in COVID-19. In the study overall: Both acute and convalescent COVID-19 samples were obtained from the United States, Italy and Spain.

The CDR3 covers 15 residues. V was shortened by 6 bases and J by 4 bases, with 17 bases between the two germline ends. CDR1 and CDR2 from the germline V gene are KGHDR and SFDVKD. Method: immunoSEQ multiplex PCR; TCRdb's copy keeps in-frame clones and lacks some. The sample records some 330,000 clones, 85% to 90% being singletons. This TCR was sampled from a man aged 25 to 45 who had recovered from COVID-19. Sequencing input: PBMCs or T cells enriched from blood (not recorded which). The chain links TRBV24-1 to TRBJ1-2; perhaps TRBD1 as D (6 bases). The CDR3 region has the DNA TGTGCCACCAGTAGCGGGGGACAAACCGTCTATGGCTACACCTTC. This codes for CATSSGGQTVYGYTF.